This section outlines one T cell receptor beta chain sequence together with its context. What it binds is not known. This entry is derived from a study of breast tumors, draining lymph nodes, adjacent tissues. Findings and caveats of the study: Tumors had less TCR diversity than lymph nodes, more than nontumor tissue. Tumor and nontumor repertoires were significantly more similar in luminal-like than in basal-like breast cancer.

Germline lookup yields CDR1 LNHNV and CDR2 YYDKDF (reference sequence). Deletions cut 5 bases from V and 1 base from J, with 7 bases between. The CDR3 runs 13 residues. TCRdb reprocessed the multiplex PCR reads via MiXCR and lists one record per CDR3 protein. Here the sample spans 45,000 to 65,000 distinct CDR3 sequences, under 45% being singletons. Sequenced: breast tumor tissue. This chain connects TRBV15 to TRBJ2-3; D gene uncertain. The TCR comes from a female donor with breast cancer. Some clones in this sample may be carry-over from other donors' samples. The CDR3 reads CATSVKRTDTQYF. CDR3 coding DNA: TGTGCCACCAGCGTCAAACGCACAGATACGCAGTATTTT.